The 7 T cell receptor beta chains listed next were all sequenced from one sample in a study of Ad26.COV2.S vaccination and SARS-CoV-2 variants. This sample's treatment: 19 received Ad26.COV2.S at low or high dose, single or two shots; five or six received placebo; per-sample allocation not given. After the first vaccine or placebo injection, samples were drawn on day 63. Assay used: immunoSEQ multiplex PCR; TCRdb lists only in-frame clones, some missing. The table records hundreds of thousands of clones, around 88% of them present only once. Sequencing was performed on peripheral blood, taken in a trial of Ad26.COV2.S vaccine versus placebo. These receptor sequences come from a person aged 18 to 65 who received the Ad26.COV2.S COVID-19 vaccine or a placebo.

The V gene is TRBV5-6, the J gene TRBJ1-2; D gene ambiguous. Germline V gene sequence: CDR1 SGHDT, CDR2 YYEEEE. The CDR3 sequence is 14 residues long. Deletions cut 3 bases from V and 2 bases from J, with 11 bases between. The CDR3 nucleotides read TGTGCCAGCAGCTCTCGGGAGGCGAACTATGGCTACACCTTC. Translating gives CASSSREANYGYTF.

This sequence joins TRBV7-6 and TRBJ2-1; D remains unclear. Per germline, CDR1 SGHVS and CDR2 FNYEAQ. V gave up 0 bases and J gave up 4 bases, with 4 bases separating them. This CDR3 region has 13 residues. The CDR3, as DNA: TGTGCCAGCAGCTTAGCCGATTACAATGAGCAGTTCTTC. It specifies CASSLADYNEQFF.

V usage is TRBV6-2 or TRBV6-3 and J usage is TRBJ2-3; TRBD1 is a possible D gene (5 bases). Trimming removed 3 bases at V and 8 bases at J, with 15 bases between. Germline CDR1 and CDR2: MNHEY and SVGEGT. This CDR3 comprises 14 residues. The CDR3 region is CASSYSGLRGTQYF. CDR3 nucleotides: TGTGCCAGCAGTTATTCAGGTTTAAGGGGTACGCAGTATTTT.

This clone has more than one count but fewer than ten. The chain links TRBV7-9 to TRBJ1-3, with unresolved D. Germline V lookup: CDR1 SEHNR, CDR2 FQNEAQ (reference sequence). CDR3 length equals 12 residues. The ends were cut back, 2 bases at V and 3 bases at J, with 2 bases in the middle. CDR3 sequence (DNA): TGTGCCAGCAGCTTAAATGGAAACACCATATATTTT. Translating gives CASSLNGNTIYF.

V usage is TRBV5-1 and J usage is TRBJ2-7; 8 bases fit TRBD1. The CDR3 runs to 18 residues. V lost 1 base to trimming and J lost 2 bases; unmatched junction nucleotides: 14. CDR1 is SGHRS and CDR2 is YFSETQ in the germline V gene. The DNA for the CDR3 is TGCGCCAGCAGCTTGTCCGCTTTAGCCCCGGGACAGGCCTACGAGCAGTACTTC. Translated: CASSLSALAPGQAYEQYF. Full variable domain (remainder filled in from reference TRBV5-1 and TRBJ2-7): KAGVTQTPRYLIKTRGQQVTLSCSPISGHRSVSWYQQTPGQGLQFLFEYFSETQRNKGNFPGRFSGRQFSNSRSEMNVSTLELGDSALYLCASSLSALAPGQAYEQYFGPGTRLTVT.

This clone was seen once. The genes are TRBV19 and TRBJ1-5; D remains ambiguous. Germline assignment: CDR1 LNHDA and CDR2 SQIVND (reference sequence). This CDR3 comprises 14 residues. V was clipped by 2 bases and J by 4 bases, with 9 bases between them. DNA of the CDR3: TGTGCCAGTAGTATAATTGTAGGGAATCAGCCCCAGCATTTT. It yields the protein CASSIIVGNQPQHF.

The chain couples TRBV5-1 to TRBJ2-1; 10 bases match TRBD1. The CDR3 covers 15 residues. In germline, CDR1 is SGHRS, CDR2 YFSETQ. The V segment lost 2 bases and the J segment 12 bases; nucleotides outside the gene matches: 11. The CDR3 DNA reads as TGCGCCAGCAGCTTCGACAGGGGGCGGGCGGTCAGGCAGTTCTTC. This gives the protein CASSFDRGRAVRQFF.